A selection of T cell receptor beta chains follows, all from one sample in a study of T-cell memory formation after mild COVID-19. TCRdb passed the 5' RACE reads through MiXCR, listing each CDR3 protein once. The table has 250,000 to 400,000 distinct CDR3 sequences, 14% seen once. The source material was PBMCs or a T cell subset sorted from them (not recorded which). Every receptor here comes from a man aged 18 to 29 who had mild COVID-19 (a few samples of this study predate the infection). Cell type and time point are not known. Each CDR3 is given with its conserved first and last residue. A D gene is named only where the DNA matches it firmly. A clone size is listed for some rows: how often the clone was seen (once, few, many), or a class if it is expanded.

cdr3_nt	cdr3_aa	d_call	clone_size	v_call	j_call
TGCGCCAGCAGCCAAGAGGGACAGGGGGCTCCTTGGGAGACCCAGTACTTC	CASSQEGQGAPWETQYF	TRBD1	-	TRBV4-1	TRBJ2-5
TGTGCCAGCAGCTTAGTACCGGGACAGGGTTCAGCCGAGGGTGGCTACACCTTC	CASSLVPGQGSAEGGYTF	TRBD1	many	TRBV7-2	TRBJ1-2
TGCGCCAGCAGCCAAGGTGGGGCGGGGGCCAAAAACATTCAGTACTTC	CASSQGGAGAKNIQYF	-	-	TRBV4-1	TRBJ2-4
TGCGCCAGCAGCCAAGTACCTAGCGGGGGCACCGGGGAGCTGTTTTTT	CASSQVPSGGTGELFF	TRBD2	-	TRBV4-1	TRBJ2-2
TGTGCCAGCACTGCTCTTACAGGGGCCAATCAGCCCCAGCATTTT	CASTALTGANQPQHF	TRBD1	few	TRBV28	TRBJ1-5
TGTGCCAGCAGTTACAGGAACTATGGCTACACCTTC	CASSYRNYGYTF	-	-	TRBV6-2/TRBV6-3	TRBJ1-2
TGTGCCAGCAGCTTAGTGGGAAAAGGCTACACCTTC	CASSLVGKGYTF	-	many	TRBV7-9	TRBJ1-2
TGTGCCAGCAGTCCCGGAACACCCGCCTTCTATGGCTACACCTTC	CASSPGTPAFYGYTF	-	many	TRBV12-3/TRBV12-4	TRBJ1-2
TGTGCCAGCAGCCAATCGGGGACAGGGGCTCACTATGGCTACACCTTC	CASSQSGTGAHYGYTF	TRBD1	-	TRBV4-2	TRBJ1-2
TGCGCCAGCAGCCAAGAAGCGGACTCGAGGTATGAGCAGTTCTTC	CASSQEADSRYEQFF	-	-	TRBV4-3	TRBJ2-1
TGTGCCAGCAGTCCATATAGCGGGGGGGCAGATACGCAGTATTTT	CASSPYSGGADTQYF	TRBD2	few	TRBV12-3/TRBV12-4	TRBJ2-3
TGCAGTGCTAGTGCCGCGAATTCACCCCTCCACTTT	CSASAANSPLHF	-	few	TRBV20-1	TRBJ1-6
TGTGCCAGCAGCGAAGGGGGGACAGGGGCGAACTATGGCTACACCTTC	CASSEGGTGANYGYTF	TRBD1	-	TRBV7-2	TRBJ1-2
TGTGCCAGCGAAGCCGGGGAGCTGTTTTTT	CASEAGELFF	-	many	TRBV12-3/TRBV12-4	TRBJ2-2
TGTGCCAGCAGCTACCTAGGCGTAGGGGGCGCCGGCAATAACTATGGCTACACCTTC	CASSYLGVGGAGNNYGYTF	TRBD1	-	TRBV3-1	TRBJ1-2
TGTGCCAGCAGCTTAAATCAGGGGTACGAGCAGTACTTC	CASSLNQGYEQYF	-	-	TRBV7-9	TRBJ2-7
TGTGCCAGCAGTTACTCGGGACGTCGAGAGACCCAGTACTTC	CASSYSGRRETQYF	-	-	TRBV6-6	TRBJ2-5
TGCAGCGTTGAAGATCGAGGTAGGCTCAGGGATCACTGGTCTGGCTACACCTTC	CSVEDRGRLRDHWSGYTF	-	-	TRBV29-1	TRBJ1-2
TGCGCCAGCAGAGGAGGGGGCCGAGAGACCCAGTACTTC	CASRGGGRETQYF	-	few	TRBV5-1	TRBJ2-5
TGTGCCAGCAGTACAATTACAGGGGTTGAAGCTTTCTTT	CASSTITGVEAFF	TRBD1	-	TRBV27	TRBJ1-1